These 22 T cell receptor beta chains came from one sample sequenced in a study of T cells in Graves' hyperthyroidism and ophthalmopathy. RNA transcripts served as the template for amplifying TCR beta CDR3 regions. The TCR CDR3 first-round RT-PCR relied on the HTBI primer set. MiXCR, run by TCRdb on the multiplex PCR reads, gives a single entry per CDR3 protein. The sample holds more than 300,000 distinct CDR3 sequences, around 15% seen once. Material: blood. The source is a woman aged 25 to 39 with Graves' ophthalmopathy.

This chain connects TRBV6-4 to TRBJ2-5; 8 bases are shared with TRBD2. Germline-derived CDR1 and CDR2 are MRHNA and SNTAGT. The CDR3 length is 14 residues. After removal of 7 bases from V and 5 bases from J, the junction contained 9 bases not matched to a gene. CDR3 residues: CASKQRGRDETQYF. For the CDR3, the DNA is TGTGCCAGCAAACAGCGGGGGCGGGATGAGACCCAGTACTTC.

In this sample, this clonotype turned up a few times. The CDR3 region has the DNA TGTGCCAGCAGCCTAGCGGGGGCCGAGGAGCTGTTTTTT. Protein sequence: CASSLAGAEELFF. The genes are TRBV9 and TRBJ2-2; 10 nucleotides agree with TRBD2. V shed 4 bases, J shed 10 bases, and the junction held 4 bases outside the gene matches. The CDR3 length is 13 residues. Per germline, CDR1 SGDLS and CDR2 YYNGEE.

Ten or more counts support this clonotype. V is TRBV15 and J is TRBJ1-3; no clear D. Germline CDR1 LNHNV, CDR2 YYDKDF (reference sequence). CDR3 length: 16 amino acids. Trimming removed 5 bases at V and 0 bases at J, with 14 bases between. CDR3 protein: CATSRTVALSGNTIYF. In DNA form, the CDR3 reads TGTGCCACCAGCCGAACGGTGGCACTCTCTGGAAACACCATATATTTT.

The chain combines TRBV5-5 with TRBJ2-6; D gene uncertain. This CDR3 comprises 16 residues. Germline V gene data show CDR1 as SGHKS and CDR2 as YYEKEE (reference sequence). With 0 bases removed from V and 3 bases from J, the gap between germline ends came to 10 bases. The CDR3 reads CASSLAPIGGANVLTF. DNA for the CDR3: TGTGCCAGCAGCTTGGCTCCCATCGGTGGGGCCAACGTCCTGACTTTC.

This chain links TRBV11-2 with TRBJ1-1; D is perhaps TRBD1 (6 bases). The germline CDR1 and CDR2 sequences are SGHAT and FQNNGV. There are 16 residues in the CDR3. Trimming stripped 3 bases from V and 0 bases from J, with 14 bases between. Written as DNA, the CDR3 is TGTGCCAGCAGCTTGTATTCCGGGACACTGAACACTGAAGCTTTCTTT. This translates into CASSLYSGTLNTEAFF.

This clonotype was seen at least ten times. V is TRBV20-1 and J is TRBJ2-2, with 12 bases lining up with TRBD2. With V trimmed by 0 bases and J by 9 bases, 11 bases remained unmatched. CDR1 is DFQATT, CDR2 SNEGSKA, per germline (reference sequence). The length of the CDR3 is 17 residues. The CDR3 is CSARESGLAGMPRELFF. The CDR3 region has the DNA TGCAGTGCTAGAGAGTCTGGACTAGCGGGGATGCCCCGGGAGCTGTTTTTT.

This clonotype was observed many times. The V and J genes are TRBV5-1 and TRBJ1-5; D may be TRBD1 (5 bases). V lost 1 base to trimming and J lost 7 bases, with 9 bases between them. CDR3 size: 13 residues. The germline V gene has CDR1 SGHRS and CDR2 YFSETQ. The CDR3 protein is CASSLRGQQPQHF. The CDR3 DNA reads TGCGCCAGCAGCTTGAGGGGTCAACAGCCCCAGCATTTT.

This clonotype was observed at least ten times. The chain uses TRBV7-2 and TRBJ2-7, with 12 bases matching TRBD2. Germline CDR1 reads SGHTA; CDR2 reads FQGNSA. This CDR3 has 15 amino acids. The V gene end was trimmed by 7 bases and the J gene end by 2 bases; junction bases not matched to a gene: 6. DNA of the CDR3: TGTGCCAGCAAGGGACGACTAGCGGGGGCCTACGAGCAGTACTTC. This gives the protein CASKGRLAGAYEQYF.

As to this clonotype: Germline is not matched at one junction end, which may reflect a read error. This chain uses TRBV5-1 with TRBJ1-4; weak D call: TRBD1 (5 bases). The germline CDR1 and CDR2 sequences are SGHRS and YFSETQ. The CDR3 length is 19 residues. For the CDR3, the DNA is TGTGCCAGCACCTCGGCAAGCGGGGCTAAGGGCTATCCTAATGAAAAACTGTTTTTT. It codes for CASTSASGAKGYPNEKLFF.

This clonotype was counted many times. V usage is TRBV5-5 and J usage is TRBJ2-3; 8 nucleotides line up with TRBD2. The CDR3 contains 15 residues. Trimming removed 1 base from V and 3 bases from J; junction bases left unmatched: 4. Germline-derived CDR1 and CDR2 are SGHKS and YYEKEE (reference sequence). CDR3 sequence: CASSLRLARTDTQYF. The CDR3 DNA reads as TGTGCCAGCAGCTTGAGACTAGCGAGGACAGATACGCAGTATTTT.

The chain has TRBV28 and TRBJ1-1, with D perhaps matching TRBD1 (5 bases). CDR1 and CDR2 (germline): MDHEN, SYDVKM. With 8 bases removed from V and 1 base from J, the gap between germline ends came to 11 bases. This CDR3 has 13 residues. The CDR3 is CASQTGGNTEAFF. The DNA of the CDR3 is TGTGCCAGCCAGACGGGGGGGAACACTGAAGCTTTCTTT.

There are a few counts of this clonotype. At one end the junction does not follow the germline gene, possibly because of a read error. Here the CDR3 reads CVTSGEILQETQYF. CDR3 bases: TGTGTCACCAGCGGGGAGATACTCCAAGAGACCCAGTACTTC. V and J are TRBV15 and TRBJ2-5; the match to TRBD2 covers 7 bases. The CDR3 is 14 amino acids. Germline V CDR1 and CDR2: LNHNV, YYDKDF (reference sequence).

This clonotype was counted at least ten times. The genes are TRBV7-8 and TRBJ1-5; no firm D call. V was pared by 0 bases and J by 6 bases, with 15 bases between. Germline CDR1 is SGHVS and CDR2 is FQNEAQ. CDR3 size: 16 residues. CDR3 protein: CASSLALTLGSQPQHF. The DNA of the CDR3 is TGTGCCAGCAGCTTAGCCCTAACATTGGGGTCTCAGCCCCAGCATTTT.

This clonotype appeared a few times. CDR3: CATSRLKGRGDQPQHF. The CDR3 coding sequence is TGTGCCACCAGCAGACTAAAAGGCAGGGGGGACCAGCCCCAGCATTTT. V and J are TRBV15 and TRBJ1-5, with 7 bases fitting TRBD1. The CDR3 spans 16 residues. J gave up 7 bases and V 2 bases, and 11 bases lay outside the gene matches. Germline assignment: CDR1 LNHNV and CDR2 YYDKDF (reference sequence).

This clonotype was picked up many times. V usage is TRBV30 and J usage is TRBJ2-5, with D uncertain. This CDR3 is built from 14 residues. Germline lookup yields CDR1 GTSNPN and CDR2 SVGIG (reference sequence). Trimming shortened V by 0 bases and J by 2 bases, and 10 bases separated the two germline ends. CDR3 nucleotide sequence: TGTGCCTGGAGTGTATTCCCGTATCAAGAGACCCAGTACTTC. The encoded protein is CAWSVFPYQETQYF.

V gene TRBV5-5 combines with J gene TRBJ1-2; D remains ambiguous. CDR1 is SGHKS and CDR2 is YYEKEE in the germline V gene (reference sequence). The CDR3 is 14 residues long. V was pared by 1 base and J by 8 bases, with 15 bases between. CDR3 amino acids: CASSLRGSVLGYTF. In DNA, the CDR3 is TGTGCCAGCAGCTTGAGAGGGTCGGTCTTGGGCTACACCTTC.

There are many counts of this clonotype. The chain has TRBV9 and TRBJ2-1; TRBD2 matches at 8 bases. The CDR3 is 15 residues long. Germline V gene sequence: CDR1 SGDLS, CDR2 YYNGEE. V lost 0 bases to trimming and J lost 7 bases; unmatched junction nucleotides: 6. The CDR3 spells CASSVAGGPGNEQFF. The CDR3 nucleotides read TGTGCCAGCAGCGTAGCGGGGGGGCCTGGTAATGAGCAGTTCTTC.

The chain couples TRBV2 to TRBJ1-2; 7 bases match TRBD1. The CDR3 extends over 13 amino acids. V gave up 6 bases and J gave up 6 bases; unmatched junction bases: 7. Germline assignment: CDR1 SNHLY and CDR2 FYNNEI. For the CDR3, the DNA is TGTGCCAGCAGCCTCGACAGGGTTAATGGCTACACCTTC. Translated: CASSLDRVNGYTF.

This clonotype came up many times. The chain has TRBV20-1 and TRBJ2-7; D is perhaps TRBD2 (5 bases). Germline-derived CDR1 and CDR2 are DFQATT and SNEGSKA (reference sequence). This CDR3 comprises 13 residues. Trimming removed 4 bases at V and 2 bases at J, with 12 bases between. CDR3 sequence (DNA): TGCAGTGCTACCCGGACTGAAACCTACGAGCAGTACTTC. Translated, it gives CSATRTETYEQYF.

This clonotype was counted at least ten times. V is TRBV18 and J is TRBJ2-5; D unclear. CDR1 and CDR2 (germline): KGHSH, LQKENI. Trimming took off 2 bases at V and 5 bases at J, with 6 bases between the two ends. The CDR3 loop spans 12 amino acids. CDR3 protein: CASSPTAETQYF. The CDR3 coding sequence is TGTGCCAGCTCACCAACCGCTGAGACCCAGTACTTC. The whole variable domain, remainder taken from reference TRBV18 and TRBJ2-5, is NAGVMQNPRHLVRRRGQEARLRCSPMKGHSHVYWYRQLPEEGLKFMVYLQKENIIDESGMPKERFSAEFPKEGPSILRIQQVVRGDSAAYFCASSPTAETQYFGPGTRLLVL.

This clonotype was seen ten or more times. The CDR3 spells CASSYHTPPGLYGYTF. CDR3 DNA sequence: TGTGCCAGCAGTTACCACACCCCCCCAGGACTGTATGGCTACACCTTC. The gene calls are TRBV6-5 and TRBJ1-2; D remains unclear. Trimming pared 2 bases from V and 5 bases from J, leaving 18 bases between. The CDR3 loop spans 16 amino acids. The V gene's germline CDR1 is MNHEY and CDR2 SVGAGI.

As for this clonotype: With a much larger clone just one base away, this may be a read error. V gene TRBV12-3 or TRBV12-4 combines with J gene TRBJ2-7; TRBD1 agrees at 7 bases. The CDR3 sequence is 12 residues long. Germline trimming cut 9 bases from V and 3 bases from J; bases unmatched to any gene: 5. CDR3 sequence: CASKDRFYEQYF. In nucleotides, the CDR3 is TGTGCCAGTAAGGACAGGTTCTACGAGCAGTACTTC.